This TCR beta chain was recovered during a study of T cell responses to AZD1222 COVID-19 vaccine. About the research overall: Samples with a second dose at about 4 or about 12 weeks were pooled together. Notes on the study in general: Clonal diversity was possibly underestimated; the donors were predominantly white British and more often female. Nearly half of spike-specific TCRs reportedly target variant regions that are unmutated in the B.1.351 and B.1.1.7 variants.

Here immunoSEQ multiplex PCR was the method, and the copy in TCRdb shows in-frame clones only, minus some. The data contain 90,000 to 120,000 clones, approximately 89% of them singletons. About this clone: Antigen: not known.

Germline V lookup: CDR1 GTSNPN, CDR2 SVGIG (reference sequence). Trimming shortened V by 0 bases and J by 4 bases, and 12 bases separated the two germline ends. This CDR3 region has 14 residues. This TCR derives from an adult in good health. The V gene is TRBV30, the J gene TRBJ1-1; D is undetermined. The sample was peripheral blood, taken on day 0 of AZD1222 vaccination. The CDR3 sequence is CAWSVPRRGTEAFF. The CDR3 DNA reads TGTGCCTGGAGTGTCCCCCGGCGGGGCACTGAAGCTTTCTTT.